One and the same sample provided the 15 T cell receptor beta chains below, sequenced in a study of Ad26.COV2.S vaccination and SARS-CoV-2 variants. As to treatment: approximately 18 received Ad26.COV2.S at low or high dose, single or two shots; a few received placebo; per-sample allocation not given. Repertoires come from day 63 after the first vaccine or placebo injection. This table comes from immunoSEQ multiplex PCR, and its TCRdb copy is limited to in-frame clones, with some not included. The sample includes 380,000 or so clones, roughly 90% of them seen just once. Sequenced here: peripheral blood, sampled in a trial of Ad26.COV2.S vaccine versus placebo. The source is a person between 18 and 65 years old who received the Ad26.COV2.S COVID-19 vaccine or a placebo.

This CDR3 reads CASSQRDSFNQPQHF. The CDR3, as DNA: TGCGCCAGCAGCCAGAGGGACAGTTTTAATCAGCCCCAGCATTTT. This rearrangement joins TRBV4-1 to TRBJ1-5; 7 bases line up with TRBD1. CDR1 is MGHRA, CDR2 YSYEKL, per germline. J gave up 4 bases and V 3 bases, and 6 bases lay outside the gene matches. There are 15 residues in the CDR3.

The chain carries TRBV28 and TRBJ1-2, with D possibly being TRBD1 (6 bases). The V gene's germline CDR1 is MDHEN and CDR2 SYDVKM. V was clipped by 6 bases and J by 8 bases, with 16 bases between them. The CDR3 length is 13 residues. The CDR3 bases are TGTGCCAGCAGGGGGGCTACCGCGGGCGGCTACACCTTC. This sequence encodes CASRGATAGGYTF.

J is TRBJ2-5 and V is TRBV20-1; TRBD1 aligns across 7 bases. From germline, CDR1 is DFQATT and CDR2 SNEGSKA (reference sequence). The CDR3 sequence is 13 residues long. V gave up 3 bases and J gave up 2 bases; unmatched junction bases: 3. The DNA of the CDR3 is TGCAGTGCTAGTTGGGGACAGCAAGAGACCCAGTACTTC. This encodes CSASWGQQETQYF.

This clone was counted once. The gene calls are TRBV11-2 and TRBJ2-5; 10 nucleotides line up with TRBD2. This CDR3 is built from 16 residues. Germline V gene data show CDR1 as SGHAT and CDR2 as FQNNGV. Trimming took 1 base from V and 5 from J; bases not matched to a gene: 7. CDR3 sequence (DNA): TGTGCCAGCAGCTTAGGGGATAGCGGGGGGCTGGAGACCCAGTACTTC. This codes for CASSLGDSGGLETQYF.

The table lists this clone with a few counts. The chain links TRBV4-2 to TRBJ1-1; D is ambiguous. From germline, CDR1 is LGHNA and CDR2 YNFKEQ. Between the trimmed V and J ends, which lost 3 bases and 0 bases, there was a span of 14 bases. CDR3 length equals 16 residues. CDR3 sequence: CASSQLGSRVNTEAFF. The CDR3 region has the DNA TGTGCCAGCAGCCAGCTCGGAAGTCGGGTGAACACTGAAGCTTTCTTT.

This clone was seen a few times. The CDR3 here is CAGRTESDTQYF. Here the CDR3 DNA reads TGTGCCGGCAGGACCGAGTCAGATACGCAGTATTTT. This chain connects TRBV18 to TRBJ2-3; D gene uncertain. CDR1 is KGHSH and CDR2 is LQKENI in the germline V gene. This CDR3 comprises 12 residues. Between the trimmed V and J ends, which lost 11 bases and 4 bases, there was a span of 13 bases.

This chain links TRBV15 with TRBJ1-2, with a possible D match to TRBD1 (6 bases). The V gene's germline CDR1 is LNHNV and CDR2 YYDKDF (reference sequence). CDR3 length: 15 residues. V dropped 0 bases and J dropped 8 bases, with 16 bases sitting between them. The CDR3 bases are TGTGCCACCAGCAGAGATACCGGGGGGCTGTGGGGCTACACCTTC. Encoded protein: CATSRDTGGLWGYTF.

This clone was observed many times. The rearrangement uses TRBV6-2 or TRBV6-3 and TRBJ2-1, with 11 bases that match TRBD2. V was pared by 6 bases and J by 4 bases, with 2 bases of the junction left unmatched. Germline V gives CDR1 MNHEY, CDR2 SVGEGT. The CDR3 loop spans 14 amino acids. DNA for the CDR3: TGTGCCAGCAGCGGGACTAGCGGATACAATGAGCAGTTCTTC. Translated: CASSGTSGYNEQFF.

The genes are TRBV27 and TRBJ2-3; D perhaps matches TRBD2 (7 bases). The germline CDR1 and CDR2 sequences are MNHEY and SMNVEV (reference sequence). The V and J ends lost 8 bases and 7 bases respectively, with 16 bases between them. This CDR3 region has 13 residues. Here the CDR3 DNA reads TGTGCCAGCTCTAGGGGGGGTTTCAATACGCAGTATTTT. It translates to CASSRGGFNTQYF.

The chain is built from TRBV4-2 and TRBJ2-7; the match to TRBD2 covers 7 bases. With V trimmed by 0 bases and J by 6 bases, 11 bases remained unmatched. In germline, CDR1 is LGHNA, CDR2 YNFKEQ. This CDR3 comprises 16 residues. The DNA for the CDR3 is TGTGCCAGCAGCCAAGAGGAACTACTAGCGCTTAGCGAGCAGTACTTC. Translated: CASSQEELLALSEQYF.

A remark on this clone: A much larger clone differs from this one at a single base, so this may be a read error. Distinct nucleotide sequences in the sample also encode this CDR3. The rearrangement uses TRBV6-5 and TRBJ1-1, with D maybe TRBD1 (6 bases). The germline gives CDR1 MNHEY, CDR2 SVGAGI. V was pared by 7 bases and J by 8 bases, with 20 bases between. CDR3 length equals 14 residues. The CDR3 bases are TGTGCCAGCATTATCGGTTGGGGGCAGGGAGAAGCTTTCTTT. Translating it yields CASIIGWGQGEAFF.

The rearrangement links TRBV2 to TRBJ2-5; 7 positions match TRBD2. Trimming removed 5 bases from V and 2 bases from J; junction bases left unmatched: 5. Germline assignment: CDR1 SNHLY and CDR2 FYNNEI. CDR3 size: 14 residues. CDR3 nucleotides: TGTGCCAGCAGTTACCCTAGCGGACAAGAGACCCAGTACTTC. Translation: CASSYPSGQETQYF.

The chain has TRBV6-5 and TRBJ1-2; weak D call: TRBD1 (6 bases). This CDR3 is 15 amino acids long. Trimming left V 7 bases short and J 3 bases short, with 18 bases between. Germline V lookup: CDR1 MNHEY, CDR2 SVGAGI. DNA for the CDR3: TGTGCCAGCAATGGGGCAGGGGCCTTTGACTATGGCTACACCTTC. Residues: CASNGAGAFDYGYTF.

This clone appeared a single time. Here the CDR3 reads CSSQGGPNEQFF. The DNA of the CDR3 is TGCAGCTCCCAAGGGGGACCCAATGAGCAGTTCTTC. The chain carries TRBV29-1 and TRBJ2-1, with D perhaps TRBD1 (6 bases). The CDR3 is 12 amino acids. Germline CDR1 SQVTM, CDR2 ANQGSEA. V lost 8 bases and J 6 bases, leaving 14 bases between the germline ends.

This clone was picked up one time. The CDR3 loop reads CASSVQSANTEAFF. CDR3 in DNA: TGTGCCAGCAGCGTACAGTCAGCAAACACTGAAGCTTTCTTT. The chain carries TRBV9 and TRBJ1-1; D unclear. The CDR3 is 14 amino acids. Germline V lookup: CDR1 SGDLS, CDR2 YYNGEE. V gave up 1 base and J gave up 2 bases, with 9 bases separating them.